The clone carrying this TCR beta chain was detected a few times. Its antigen remains unknown. The sample comes from a study of blood T cells in healthy people across ages. Study-level results: It was the long-lived donors that had more naive CD4+ cells and higher diversity than aged donors.

The CDR3 covers 15 residues. The germline V gene has CDR1 SGHTA and CDR2 FQGNSA. V lost 5 bases and J lost 2; bases outside the gene matches: 8. Together with a sample-barcoded 5' primer, a J-beta primer mix was included in a second PCR lasting about 7 to 12 cycles. The study obtained at least 2.5 million CDR3-containing paired-end reads from every sample. TCRdb passed the 5' RACE reads through MiXCR, listing each CDR3 protein once. The data show 1.5 million to 2 million distinct CDR3 sequences, with around 48% seen just once and 2.1% held by the top ten. Specimen: blood. The genes are TRBV7-2 and TRBJ2-7, with TRBD1 matching over 8 bases. This clonotype was sampled from a woman in her 40s in good health. CDR3 bases: TGTGCCAGCAGCCAAATGGGGACAGGTCCCTACGAGCAGTACTTC. Protein: CASSQMGTGPYEQYF. Full variable domain (outside the CDR3, taken from reference TRBV7-2 and TRBJ2-7): GAGVSQSPSNKVTEKGKDVELRCDPISGHTALYWYRQSLGQGLEFLIYFQGNSAPDKSGLPSDRFSAERTGGSVSTLTIQRTQQEDSAVYLCASSQMGTGPYEQYFGPGTRLTVT.